The T cell receptor beta chain described here comes from a study of T cell changes during pregnancy in multiple sclerosis. Repertoires were generated with immunoSEQ multiplex PCR, while TCRdb's copy carries only in-frame clones and drops some. Of 25,000 to 35,000 clones listed, roughly nine tenths were seen once; the top ten hold 4.5% to 7%. This sample comprised CD8+ T cells from peripheral blood mononuclear cells, obtained before pregnancy. The clonotype comes from a female donor with multiple sclerosis, enrolled in a pregnancy study.

CDR3 bases: TGTGCCAGCCTACAGACTAGCGGGAGGGGCGGGAGTGCCGGGGAGCTGTTTTTT. This sequence encodes CASLQTSGRGGSAGELFF. This chain joins TRBV13 and TRBJ2-2; the match to TRBD2 covers 14 bases. V gave up 8 bases and J gave up 6 bases; unmatched junction bases: 14. Germline V CDR1 and CDR2: PRHDT, FYEKMQ (reference sequence). CDR3 length: 18 residues. Together with reference TRBV13 and TRBJ2-2, the CDR3 gives the full variable domain: AAGVIQSPRHLIKEKRETATLKCYPIPRHDTVYWYQQGPGQDPQFLISFYEKMQSDKGSIPDRFSAQQFSDYHSELNMSSLELGDSALYFCASLQTSGRGGSAGELFFGEGSRLTVL.